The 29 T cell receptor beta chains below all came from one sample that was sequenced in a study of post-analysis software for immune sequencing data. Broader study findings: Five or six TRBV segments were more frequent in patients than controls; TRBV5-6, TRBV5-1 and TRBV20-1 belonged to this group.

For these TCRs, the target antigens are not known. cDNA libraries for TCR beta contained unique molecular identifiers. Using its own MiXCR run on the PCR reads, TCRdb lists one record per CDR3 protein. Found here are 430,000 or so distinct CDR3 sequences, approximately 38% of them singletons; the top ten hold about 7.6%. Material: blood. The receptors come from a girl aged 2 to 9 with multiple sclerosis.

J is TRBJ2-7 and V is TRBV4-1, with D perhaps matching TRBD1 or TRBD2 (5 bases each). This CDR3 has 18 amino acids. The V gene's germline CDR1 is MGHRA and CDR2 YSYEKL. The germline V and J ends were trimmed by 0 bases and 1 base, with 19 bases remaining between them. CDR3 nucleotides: TGCGCCAGCAGCCAAGATTTTACCGGGGCTATTACGTCCTACGAGCAGTACTTC. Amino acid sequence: CASSQDFTGAITSYEQYF.

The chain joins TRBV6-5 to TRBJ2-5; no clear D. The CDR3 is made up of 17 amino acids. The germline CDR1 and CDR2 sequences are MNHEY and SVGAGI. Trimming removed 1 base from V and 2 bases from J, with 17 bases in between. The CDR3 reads CASSYFSRVKGQETQYF. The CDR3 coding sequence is TGTGCCAGCAGTTACTTTTCCCGCGTAAAGGGACAAGAGACCCAGTACTTC.

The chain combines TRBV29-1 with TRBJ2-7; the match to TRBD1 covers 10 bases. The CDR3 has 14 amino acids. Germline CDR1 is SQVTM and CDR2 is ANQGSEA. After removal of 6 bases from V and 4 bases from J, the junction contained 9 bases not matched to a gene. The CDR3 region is CSVNRDRGSYEQYF. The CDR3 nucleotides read TGCAGCGTCAACCGGGACAGGGGATCGTACGAGCAGTACTTC.

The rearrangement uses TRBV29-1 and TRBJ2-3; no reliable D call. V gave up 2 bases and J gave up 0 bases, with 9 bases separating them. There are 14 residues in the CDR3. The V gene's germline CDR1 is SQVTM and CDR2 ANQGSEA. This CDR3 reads CSVERNTSTDTQYF. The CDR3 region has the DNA TGCAGCGTTGAACGTAATACTAGCACAGATACGCAGTATTTT.

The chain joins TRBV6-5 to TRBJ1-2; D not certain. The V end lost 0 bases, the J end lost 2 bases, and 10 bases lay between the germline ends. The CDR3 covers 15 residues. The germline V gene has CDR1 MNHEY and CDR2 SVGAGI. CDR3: CASSYSRQTNYGYTF. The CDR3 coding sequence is TGTGCCAGCAGTTACTCGAGACAAACCAACTATGGCTACACCTTC.

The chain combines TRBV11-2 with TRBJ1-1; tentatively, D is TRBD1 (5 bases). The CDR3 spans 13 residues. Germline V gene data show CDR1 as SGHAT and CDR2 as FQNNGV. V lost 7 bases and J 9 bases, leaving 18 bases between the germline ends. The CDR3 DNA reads TGTGCCAGCAAGCAGGGAGGTTTATCCAAAGCTTTCTTT. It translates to CASKQGGLSKAFF.

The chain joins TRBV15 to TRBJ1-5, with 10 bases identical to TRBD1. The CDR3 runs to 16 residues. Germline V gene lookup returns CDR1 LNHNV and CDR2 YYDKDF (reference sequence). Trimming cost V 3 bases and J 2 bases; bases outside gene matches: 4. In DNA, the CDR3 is TGTGCCACCAGCAGGGCCGGGACAGGGGGCAATCAGCCCCAGCATTTT. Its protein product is CATSRAGTGGNQPQHF. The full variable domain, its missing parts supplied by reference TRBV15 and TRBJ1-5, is DAMVIQNPRYQVTQFGKPVTLSCSQTLNHNVMYWYQQKSSQAPKLLFHYYDKDFNNEADTPDNFQSRRPNTSFCFLDIRSPGLGDTAMYLCATSRAGTGGNQPQHFGDGTRLSIL.

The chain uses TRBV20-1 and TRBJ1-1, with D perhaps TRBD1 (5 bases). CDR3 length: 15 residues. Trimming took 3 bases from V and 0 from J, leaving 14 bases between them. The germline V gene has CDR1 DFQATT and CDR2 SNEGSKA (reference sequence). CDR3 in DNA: TGCAGTGCTAGGGTAGGGGCCCTACTGAACACTGAAGCTTTCTTT. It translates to CSARVGALLNTEAFF.

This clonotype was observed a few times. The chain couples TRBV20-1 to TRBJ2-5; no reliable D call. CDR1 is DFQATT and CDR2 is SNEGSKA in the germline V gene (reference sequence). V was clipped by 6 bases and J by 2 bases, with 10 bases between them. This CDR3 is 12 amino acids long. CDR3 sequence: CSAFNIQETQYF. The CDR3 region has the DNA TGCAGTGCCTTCAATATACAAGAGACCCAGTACTTC.

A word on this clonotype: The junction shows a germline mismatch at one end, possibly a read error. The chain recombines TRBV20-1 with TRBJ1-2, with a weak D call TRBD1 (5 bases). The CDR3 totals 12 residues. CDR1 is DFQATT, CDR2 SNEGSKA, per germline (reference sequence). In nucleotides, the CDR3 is TGCAGGGCTAAGGGACTTAACCCTGGCTACACCTTC. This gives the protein CRAKGLNPGYTF.

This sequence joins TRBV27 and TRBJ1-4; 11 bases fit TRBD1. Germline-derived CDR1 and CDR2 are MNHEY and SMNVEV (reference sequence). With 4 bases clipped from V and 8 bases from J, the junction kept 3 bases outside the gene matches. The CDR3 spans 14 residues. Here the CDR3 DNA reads TGTGCCAGCAGTTGGGGACAGGGGGGAGAAAAACTGTTTTTT. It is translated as CASSWGQGGEKLFF. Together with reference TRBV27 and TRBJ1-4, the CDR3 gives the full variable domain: EAQVTQNPRYLITVTGKKLTVTCSQNMNHEYMSWYRQDPGLGLRQIYYSMNVEVTDKGDVPEGYKVSRKEKRNFPLILESPSPNQTSLYFCASSWGQGGEKLFFGSGTQLSVL.

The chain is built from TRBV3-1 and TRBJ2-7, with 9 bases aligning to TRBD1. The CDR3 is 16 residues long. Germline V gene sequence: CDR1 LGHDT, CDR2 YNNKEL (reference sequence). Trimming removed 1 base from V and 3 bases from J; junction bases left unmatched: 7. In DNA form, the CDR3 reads TGTGCCAGCAGCCAAGGCCCGGGACAGGGACTCTACGAGCAGTACTTC. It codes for CASSQGPGQGLYEQYF.

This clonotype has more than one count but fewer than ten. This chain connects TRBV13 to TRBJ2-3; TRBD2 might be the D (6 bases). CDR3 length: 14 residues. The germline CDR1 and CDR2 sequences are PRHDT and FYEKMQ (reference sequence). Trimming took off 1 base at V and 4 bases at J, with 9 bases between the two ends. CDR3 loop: CASSLEWGADTQYF. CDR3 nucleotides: TGTGCCAGCAGCTTAGAATGGGGGGCAGATACGCAGTATTTT. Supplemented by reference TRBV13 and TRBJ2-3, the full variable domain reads AAGVIQSPRHLIKEKRETATLKCYPIPRHDTVYWYQQGPGQDPQFLISFYEKMQSDKGSIPDRFSAQQFSDYHSELNMSSLELGDSALYFCASSLEWGADTQYFGPGTRLTVL.

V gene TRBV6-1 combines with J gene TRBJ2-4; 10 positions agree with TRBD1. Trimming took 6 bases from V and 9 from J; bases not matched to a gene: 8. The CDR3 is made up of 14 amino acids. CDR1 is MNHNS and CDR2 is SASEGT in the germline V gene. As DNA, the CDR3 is TGTGCCAGCAGCCCCGGGACAGGGGAGACCATTCAGTACTTC. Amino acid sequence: CASSPGTGETIQYF.

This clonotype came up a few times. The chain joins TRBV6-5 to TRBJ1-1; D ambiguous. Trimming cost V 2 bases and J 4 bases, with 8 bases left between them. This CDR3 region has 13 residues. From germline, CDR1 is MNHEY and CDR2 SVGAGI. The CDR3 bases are TGTGCCAGCAGTTACACGGACCTCACTGAAGCTTTCTTT. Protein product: CASSYTDLTEAFF.

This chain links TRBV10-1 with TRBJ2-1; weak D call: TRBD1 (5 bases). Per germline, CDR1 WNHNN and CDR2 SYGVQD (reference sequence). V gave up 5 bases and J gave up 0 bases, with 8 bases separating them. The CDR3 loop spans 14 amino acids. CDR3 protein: CASSTGYSYNEQFF. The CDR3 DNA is TGCGCCAGCAGTACAGGATACTCCTACAATGAGCAGTTCTTC.

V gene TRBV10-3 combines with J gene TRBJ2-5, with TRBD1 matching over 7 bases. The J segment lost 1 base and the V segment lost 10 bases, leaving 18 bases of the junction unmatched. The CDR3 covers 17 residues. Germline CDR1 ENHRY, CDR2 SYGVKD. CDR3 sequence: CATTATKQGTLQETQYF. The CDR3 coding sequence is TGTGCCACCACAGCAACGAAACAGGGGACCCTCCAAGAGACCCAGTACTTC.

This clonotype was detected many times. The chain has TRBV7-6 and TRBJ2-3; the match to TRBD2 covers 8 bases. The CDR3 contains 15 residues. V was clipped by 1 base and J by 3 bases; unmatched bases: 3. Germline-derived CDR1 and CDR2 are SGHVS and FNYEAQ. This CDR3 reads CASSLGTSRTDTQYF. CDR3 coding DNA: TGTGCCAGCAGCTTAGGGACTAGCAGAACAGATACGCAGTATTTT.

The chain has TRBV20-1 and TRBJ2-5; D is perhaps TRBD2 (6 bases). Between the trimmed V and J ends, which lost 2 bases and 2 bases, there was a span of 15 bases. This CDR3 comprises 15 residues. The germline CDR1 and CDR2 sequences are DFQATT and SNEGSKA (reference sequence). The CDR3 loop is CSARSPGTRQETQYF. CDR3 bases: TGCAGTGCTAGAAGCCCCGGGACTCGACAAGAGACCCAGTACTTC.

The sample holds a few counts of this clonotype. The CDR3 DNA is TGCGCCAGCAAGTATGGTACGGCAGATACGCAGTATTTT. Translating it yields CASKYGTADTQYF. The chain links TRBV5-1 to TRBJ2-3; D unresolved. The V end was cut by 6 bases, the J end by 4 bases, with 12 bases between. The CDR3 has 13 residues. CDR1 is SGHRS, CDR2 YFSETQ, per germline.

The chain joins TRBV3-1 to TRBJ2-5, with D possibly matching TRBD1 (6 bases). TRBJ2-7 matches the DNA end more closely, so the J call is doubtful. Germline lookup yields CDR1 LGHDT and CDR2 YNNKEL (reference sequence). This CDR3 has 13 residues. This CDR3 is CASSVLAGDEQYF. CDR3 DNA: TGTGCCAGCAGCGTGTTGGCAGGGGACGAGCAGTACTTC.

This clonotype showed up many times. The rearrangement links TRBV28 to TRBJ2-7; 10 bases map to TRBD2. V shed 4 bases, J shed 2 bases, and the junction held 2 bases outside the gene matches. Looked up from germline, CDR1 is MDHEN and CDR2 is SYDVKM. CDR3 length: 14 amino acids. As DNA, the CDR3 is TGTGCCAGCAGTTGGGGACTAGCGCCCTACGAGCAGTACTTC. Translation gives CASSWGLAPYEQYF.

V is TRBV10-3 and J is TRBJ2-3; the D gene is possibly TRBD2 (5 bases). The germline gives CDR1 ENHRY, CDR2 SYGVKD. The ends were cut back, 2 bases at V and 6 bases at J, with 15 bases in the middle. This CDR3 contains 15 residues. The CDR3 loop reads CAISERTGDGDTQYF. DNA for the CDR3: TGTGCCATCAGTGAGCGGACCGGGGATGGGGATACGCAGTATTTT.

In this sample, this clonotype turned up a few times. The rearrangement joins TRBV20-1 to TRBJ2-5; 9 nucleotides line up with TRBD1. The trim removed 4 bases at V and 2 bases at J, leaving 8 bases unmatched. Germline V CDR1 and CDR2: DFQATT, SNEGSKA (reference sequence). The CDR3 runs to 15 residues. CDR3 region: CSATIGTGSQETQYF. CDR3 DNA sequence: TGCAGTGCTACCATAGGGACAGGGAGTCAAGAGACCCAGTACTTC.

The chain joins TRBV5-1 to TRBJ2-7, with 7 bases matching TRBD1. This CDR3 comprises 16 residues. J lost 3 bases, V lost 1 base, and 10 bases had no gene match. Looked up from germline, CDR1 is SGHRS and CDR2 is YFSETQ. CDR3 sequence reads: CASSLKMTGTYYEQYF. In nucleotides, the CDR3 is TGCGCCAGCAGCTTGAAAATGACAGGGACCTACTACGAGCAGTACTTC.

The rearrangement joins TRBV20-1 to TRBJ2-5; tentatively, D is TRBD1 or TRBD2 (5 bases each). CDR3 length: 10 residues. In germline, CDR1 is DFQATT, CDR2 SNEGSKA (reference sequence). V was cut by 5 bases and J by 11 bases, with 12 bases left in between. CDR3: CSAGGIGQYF. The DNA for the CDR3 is TGCAGTGCTGGGGGTATAGGGCAGTACTTC.

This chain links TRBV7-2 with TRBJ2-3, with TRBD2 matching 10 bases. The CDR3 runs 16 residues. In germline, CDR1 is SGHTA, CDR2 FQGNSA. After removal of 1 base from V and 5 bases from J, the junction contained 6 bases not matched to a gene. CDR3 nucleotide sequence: TGTGCCAGCAGCTTAGTCGGGACTAGCGCTGGAGATACGCAGTATTTT. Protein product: CASSLVGTSAGDTQYF. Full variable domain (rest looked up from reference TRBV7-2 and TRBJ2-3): GAGVSQSPSNKVTEKGKDVELRCDPISGHTALYWYRQSLGQGLEFLIYFQGNSAPDKSGLPSDRFSAERTGGSVSTLTIQRTQQEDSAVYLCASSLVGTSAGDTQYFGPGTRLTVL.

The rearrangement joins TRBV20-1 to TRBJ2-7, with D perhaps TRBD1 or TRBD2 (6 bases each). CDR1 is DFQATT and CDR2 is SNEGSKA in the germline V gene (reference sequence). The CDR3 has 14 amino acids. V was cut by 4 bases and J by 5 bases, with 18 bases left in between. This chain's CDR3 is CSAISGASLHEQYF. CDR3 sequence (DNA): TGCAGTGCTATCTCGGGGGCGTCCCTACACGAGCAGTACTTC.

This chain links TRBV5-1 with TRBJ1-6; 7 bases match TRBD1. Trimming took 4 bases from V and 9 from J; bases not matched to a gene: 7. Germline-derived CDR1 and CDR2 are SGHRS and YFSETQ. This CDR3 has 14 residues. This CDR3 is CASSPTGMASPLHF. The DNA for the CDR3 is TGCGCCAGCAGCCCGACAGGGATGGCTTCACCCCTCCACTTT.